This T cell receptor beta chain was recorded in a study of vaccination and CD4 T cells after COVID-19. The wider study: Cells received overlapping spike peptides from SARS-CoV-2, HCoV-NL63, HCoV-OC43 and HCoV-229E as stimulation.

The treatment was: approximately 9-day PBMC culture with coronavirus spike peptide pools or control peptides (ViraFEST assay). On this clonotype itself: Its antigen is unidentified.

CDR1 is LNHDA, CDR2 SQIVND, per germline (reference sequence). This CDR3 comprises 15 residues. J lost 3 bases, V lost 4 bases, and 4 bases had no gene match. Sequencing of cultured CD4+ T cell DNA used the Oncomine TCR Beta short-read assay. Investigators obtained genomic DNA by extraction from cultured CD4+ T cells. TCRdb fed the PCR reads into MiXCR, producing one record per CDR3 protein. The sample contains roughly 20,000 distinct CDR3 sequences, around 55% of which appear only once. General study points: Convalescent patient numbers were relatively low, with no early post-infection timepoints. Only post-vaccination samples contained a median approximately 90% of the reactive clones in convalescent patients.

The source material was CD4+ T cells from blood, cultured in vitro. The TCR sequence derives from a human donor who had recovered from COVID-19. The V and J genes are TRBV19 and TRBJ2-1; TRBD1 matches at 9 bases. This CDR3 reads CASSTWDRDYNEQFF. CDR3 nucleotides: TGTGCCAGTAGTACGTGGGACAGGGACTACAATGAGCAGTTCTTC.